A selection of T cell receptor beta chains follows, all from one sample in a study of control samples from healthy donors and cancer patients. The assay was immunoSEQ multiplex PCR, and TCRdb's table has in-frame clones only and misses some. The sample lists around 160,000 clones; roughly 93% were seen once. Material: blood. The receptor set was obtained from a man between 18 and 29 years old in good health. The CDR3 runs from the conserved cysteine through the conserved F or W. The order of the fields is clone size, D gene, J gene, V gene, CDR3 length, CDR3 protein, CDR3 DNA. A D gene is named only where the DNA matches it firmly. Clone size appears in some rows only: once, few, many, or a class for an expanded clone.

. . TRBJ1-5 TRBV27 10 CASGPKPQHF TGTGCCAGCGGACCCAAGCCCCAGCATTTT
. TRBD2 TRBJ2-5 TRBV7-9 16 CASSLTGGGRTETQYF TGTGCCAGCAGCTTAACGGGGGGCGGGAGGACAGAGACCCAGTACTTC
. TRBD1 TRBJ1-4 TRBV27 22 CASSPYQGRDRWNIRPSEKLFF TGTGCCAGCAGCCCCTACCAGGGACGGGACAGGTGGAACATTAGACCGAGTGAAAAACTGTTTTTT
. . TRBJ1-3 TRBV10-3 16 CAISESRSNSGNTIYF TGTGCCATCAGTGAGTCAAGGTCGAACTCTGGAAACACCATATATTTT
once TRBD1 TRBJ1-1 TRBV4-3 13 CASSHRGDRGAFF TGCGCCAGCAGCCATAGGGGGGACAGGGGAGCTTTCTTT
once TRBD1 TRBJ1-4 TRBV10-3 15 CAISEGQGKDEKLFF TGTGCCATCAGTGAAGGACAGGGAAAGGATGAAAAACTGTTTTTT
. . TRBJ2-3 TRBV7-3 12 CASSFGADTQYF TGTGCCAGCAGCTTCGGTGCCGATACGCAGTATTTT
. . TRBJ1-5 TRBV5-4 14 CASSLGGAMQPQHF TGTGCCAGCAGCTTAGGCGGGGCTATGCAGCCCCAGCATTTT
. TRBD1 TRBJ1-2 TRBV5-6 15 CASSLERTGGEGYTF TGTGCCAGCAGCTTGGAGAGGACAGGGGGCGAGGGCTACACCTTC
. TRBD1 TRBJ1-6 TRBV28 15 CASSPDRAENSPLHF TGTGCCAGCAGTCCCGACAGGGCGGAAAATTCACCCCTCCACTTT
. TRBD1 TRBJ2-1 TRBV19 14 CASSTGTGPGEQFF TGTGCCTCCTCGACCGGGACAGGGCCGGGTGAGCAGTTCTTC
. . TRBJ1-3 TRBV6-6 16 CASSSLGTLAGNTIYF TGTGCCAGCAGTTCGCTAGGAACATTGGCGGGAAACACCATATATTTT
. . TRBJ1-3 TRBV7-2 13 CASSLEGGNTIYF TGTGCCAGCAGCTTAGAGGGTGGAAACACCATATATTTT
. TRBD1 TRBJ1-4 TRBV5-5 15 CASSLISLQGPKLFF TGTGCCAGCAGCTTGATCTCTTTACAGGGGCCTAAACTGTTTTTT
. . TRBJ2-7 TRBV5-4 15 CASSLRGTGPYEQYF TGTGCCAGCAGCTTAAGGGGCACGGGCCCCTACGAGCAGTACTTC
. . TRBJ2-1 TRBV6-1 16 CASSEAQGPKTHEQFF TGTGCCAGCAGTGAAGCGCAAGGGCCTAAGACCCATGAGCAGTTCTTC
. . TRBJ2-1 TRBV28 16 CASSSTAGGRYNEQFF TGTGCCAGCAGTTCCACGGCAGGGGGGCGATACAATGAGCAGTTCTTC
. TRBD1 TRBJ1-1 TRBV27 14 CASSLQGRRTEAFF TGTGCCAGCAGTCTACAGGGGAGACGTACTGAAGCTTTCTTT
. TRBD1 TRBJ1-2 TRBV25-1 16 CASSTGTGILNYGYTF TGTGCCAGCAGTACCGGGACAGGGATTTTAAACTATGGCTACACCTTC
. . TRBJ1-6 TRBV3-1/TRBV3-2 14 CASSNRARNSPLHF TGTGCCAGCAGCAACAGGGCGCGGAATTCACCCCTCCACTTT
. . TRBJ2-5 TRBV7-3 16 CASSLGLISGKETQYF TGTGCCAGCAGCTTAGGTCTGATTAGCGGAAAAGAGACCCAGTACTTC
once . TRBJ1-2 TRBV29-1 17 CSVVPWRGRLADYGYTF TGCAGCGTTGTCCCTTGGAGGGGCCGTCTAGCGGACTATGGCTACACCTTC
. . TRBJ1-6 TRBV19 14 CASHQGLGNSPLHF TGTGCCAGCCACCAGGGCCTGGGAAATTCACCCCTCCACTTT
. . TRBJ1-2 TRBV7-9 15 CASSPSSTSNYGYTF TGTGCCAGCAGCCCTAGCTCGACTAGTAACTATGGCTACACCTTC
once TRBD1 TRBJ1-2 TRBV12-3/TRBV12-4 13 CASSGTGAYGYTF TGTGCCAGCAGTGGGACAGGAGCCTATGGCTACACCTTC
. . TRBJ1-1 TRBV27 13 CASSLSGATEAFF TGTGCCAGCAGTTTATCAGGGGCCACTGAAGCTTTCTTT
. . TRBJ1-3 TRBV5-4 13 CASSLDRGNTIYF TGTGCCAGCAGCTTGGACAGAGGAAACACCATATATTTT
. . TRBJ2-2 TRBV24-1 14 CATRGPGDTGELFF TGTGCCACCAGAGGTCCCGGGGACACCGGGGAGCTGTTTTTT
once . TRBJ1-2 TRBV6-6 15 CASSYSLTAWGTYTF TGTGCCAGCAGTTACTCGTTGACAGCCTGGGGGACCTACACCTTC
. . TRBJ2-7 TRBV7-8 15 CASSFGGRGFYEQYF TGTGCCAGCAGCTTCGGGGGAAGGGGGTTCTACGAGCAGTACTTC
. . TRBJ1-1 TRBV2 14 CASSEGTGITEAFF TGTGCCAGCAGTGAAGGGACCGGGATCACTGAAGCTTTCTTT
. . TRBJ1-1 TRBV7-8 13 CASSVTEPTEAFF TGTGCCAGCAGCGTAACAGAACCCACTGAAGCTTTCTTT
. . TRBJ1-1 TRBV3-1/TRBV3-2 13 CASSQFIGSEAFF TGTGCCAGCAGCCAATTTATCGGCAGTGAAGCTTTCTTT
. . TRBJ1-5 TRBV5-8 15 CASSFQGIGNQPQHF TGTGCCAGCAGCTTTCAGGGGATCGGCAATCAGCCCCAGCATTTT
once TRBD1 TRBJ2-2 TRBV7-2 15 CASSLDRGRAGELFF TGTGCCAGCAGCCTCGACAGGGGGCGGGCCGGGGAGCTGTTTTTT
. . TRBJ2-7 TRBV9 15 CASSVGSGARREQYF TGTGCCAGCAGCGTAGGATCGGGGGCCCGGAGGGAGCAGTACTTC
. . TRBJ1-4 TRBV12-5 14 CASGLPGSNEKLFF TGTGCTAGTGGTTTGCCAGGGAGTAATGAAAAACTGTTTTTT